Sequencing of this TCR beta chain was carried out in a study of T cell responses to AZD1222 COVID-19 vaccine. Turning to this clone: The antigen is unknown.

General study points: Possibly, clonal diversity was underestimated; donors were largely white British and included more females. Spike-specific TCRs gained breadth and depth after people received two AZD1222 doses. Dominant CD4 TCR responses targeted spike regions 160-218 and 743-854. Repertoires were obtained only post-peak T cell response.

Germline values: CDR1 MNHEY, CDR2 SVGAGI. V was shortened by 7 bases and J by 3 bases, with 9 bases between the two germline ends. This CDR3 comprises 12 residues. The table came from immunoSEQ multiplex PCR; TCRdb's copy has only in-frame clones and leaves some out. The table records 68,000 or so clones, 80% of them present only once. The source was peripheral blood, collected on day 0 of AZD1222 vaccination. The clonotype originates from an adult in good health. The gene calls are TRBV6-5 and TRBJ1-2, with D possibly TRBD1 on 6 matching bases. The CDR3 nucleotides are TGTGCCAGCAAGAGACAGGACTATGGCTACACCTTC. It specifies CASKRQDYGYTF.